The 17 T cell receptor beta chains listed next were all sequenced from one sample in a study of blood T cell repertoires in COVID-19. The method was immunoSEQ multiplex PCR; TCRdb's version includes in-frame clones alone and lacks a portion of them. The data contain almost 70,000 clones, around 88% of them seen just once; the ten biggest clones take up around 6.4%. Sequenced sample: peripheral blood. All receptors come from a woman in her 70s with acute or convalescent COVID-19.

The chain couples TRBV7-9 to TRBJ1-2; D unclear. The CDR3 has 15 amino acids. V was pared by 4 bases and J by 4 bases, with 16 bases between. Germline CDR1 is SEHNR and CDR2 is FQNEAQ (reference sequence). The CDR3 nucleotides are TGTGCCAGCAGCTCAAGCGCCATTTTAATCTATGGCTACACCTTC. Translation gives CASSSSAILIYGYTF.

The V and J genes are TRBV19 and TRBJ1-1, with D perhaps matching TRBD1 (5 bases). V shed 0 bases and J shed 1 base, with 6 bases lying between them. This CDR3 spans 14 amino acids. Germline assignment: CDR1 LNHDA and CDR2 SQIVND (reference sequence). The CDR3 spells CASSIDGANTEAFF. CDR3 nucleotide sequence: TGTGCCAGTAGTATAGATGGGGCGAACACTGAAGCTTTCTTT.

The CDR3 protein is CASSLTARYSPLHF. For the CDR3, the DNA is TGTGCCAGCAGCCTGACAGCCCGATATTCACCCCTCCACTTT. The chain combines TRBV28 with TRBJ1-6; possible D gene TRBD1, 5 bases. The CDR3 has 14 amino acids. Per the germline V gene, CDR1 is MDHEN and CDR2 is SYDVKM. The ends were cut back, 6 bases at V and 8 bases at J, with 14 bases in the middle.

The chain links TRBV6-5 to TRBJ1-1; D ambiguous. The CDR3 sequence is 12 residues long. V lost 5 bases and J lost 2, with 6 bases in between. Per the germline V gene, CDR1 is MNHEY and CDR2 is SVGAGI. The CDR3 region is CASSPHNTEAFF. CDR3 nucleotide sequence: TGTGCCAGCAGTCCCCATAACACTGAAGCTTTCTTT.

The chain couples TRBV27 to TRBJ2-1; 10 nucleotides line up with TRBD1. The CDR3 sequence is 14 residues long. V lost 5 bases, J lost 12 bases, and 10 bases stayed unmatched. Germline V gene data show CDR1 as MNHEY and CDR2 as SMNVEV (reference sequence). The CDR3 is CASSPSTGGRTQFF. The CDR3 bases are TGTGCCAGCAGTCCCTCGACAGGGGGCAGAACGCAGTTCTTC.

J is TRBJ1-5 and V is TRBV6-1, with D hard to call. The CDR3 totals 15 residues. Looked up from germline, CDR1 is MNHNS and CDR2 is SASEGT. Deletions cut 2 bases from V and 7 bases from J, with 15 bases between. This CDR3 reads CASSEPGPGGQPQHF. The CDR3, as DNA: TGTGCCAGCAGTGAACCGGGCCCAGGAGGGCAGCCCCAGCATTTT.

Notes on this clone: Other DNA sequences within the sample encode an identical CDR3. The CDR3 is CASSLQGANSPLHF. The CDR3 nucleotides read TGCGCCAGCAGCTTACAGGGGGCAAATTCACCCCTCCACTTT. The chain recombines TRBV5-1 with TRBJ1-6; 9 nucleotides agree with TRBD1. Germline V CDR1 and CDR2: SGHRS, YFSETQ. The CDR3 is 14 amino acids. V lost 2 bases and J lost 7; bases outside the gene matches: 1. Full variable domain (missing parts from reference TRBV5-1 and TRBJ1-6): KAGVTQTPRYLIKTRGQQVTLSCSPISGHRSVSWYQQTPGQGLQFLFEYFSETQRNKGNFPGRFSGRQFSNSRSEMNVSTLELGDSALYLCASSLQGANSPLHFGNGTRLTVT.

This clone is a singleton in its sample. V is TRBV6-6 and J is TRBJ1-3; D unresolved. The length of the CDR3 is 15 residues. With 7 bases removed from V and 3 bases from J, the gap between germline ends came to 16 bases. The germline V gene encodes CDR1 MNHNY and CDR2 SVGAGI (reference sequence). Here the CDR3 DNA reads TGTGCCAGCATTCCCCCCAATCAACTTGGAAACACCATATATTTT. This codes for CASIPPNQLGNTIYF.

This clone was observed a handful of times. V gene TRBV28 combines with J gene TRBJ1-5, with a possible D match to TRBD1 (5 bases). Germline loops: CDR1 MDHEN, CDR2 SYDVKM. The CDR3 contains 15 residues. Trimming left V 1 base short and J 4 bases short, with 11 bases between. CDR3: CASSLLGTLNQPQHF. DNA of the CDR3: TGTGCCAGCAGTTTATTAGGGACTCTAAATCAGCCCCAGCATTTT.

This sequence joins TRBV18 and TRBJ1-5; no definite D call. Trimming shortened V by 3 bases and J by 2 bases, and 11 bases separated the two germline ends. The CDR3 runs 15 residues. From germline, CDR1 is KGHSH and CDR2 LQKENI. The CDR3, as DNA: TGTGCCAGCTCACCGGAGGCAAACCGCAATCAGCCCCAGCATTTT. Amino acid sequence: CASSPEANRNQPQHF.

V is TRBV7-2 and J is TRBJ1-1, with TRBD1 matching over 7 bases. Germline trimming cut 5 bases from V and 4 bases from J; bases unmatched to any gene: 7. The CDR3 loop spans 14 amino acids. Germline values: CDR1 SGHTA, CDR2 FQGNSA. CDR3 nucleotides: TGTGCCAGCAGCATCCTACAGGGGAGCACTGAAGCTTTCTTT. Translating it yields CASSILQGSTEAFF.

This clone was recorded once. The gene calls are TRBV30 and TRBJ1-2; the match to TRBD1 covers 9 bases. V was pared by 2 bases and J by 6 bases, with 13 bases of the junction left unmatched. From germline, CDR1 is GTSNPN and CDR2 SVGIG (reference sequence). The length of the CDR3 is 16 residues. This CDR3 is CAWSFATGTGSNGYTF. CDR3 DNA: TGTGCCTGGAGTTTCGCGACCGGGACAGGGAGCAATGGCTACACCTTC.

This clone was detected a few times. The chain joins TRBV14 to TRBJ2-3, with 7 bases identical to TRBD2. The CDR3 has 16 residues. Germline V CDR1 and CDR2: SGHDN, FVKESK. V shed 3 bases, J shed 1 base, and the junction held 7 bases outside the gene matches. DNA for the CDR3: TGTGCCAGCAGCCATAGGGCGGGAGTGGGCACAGATACGCAGTATTTT. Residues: CASSHRAGVGTDTQYF.

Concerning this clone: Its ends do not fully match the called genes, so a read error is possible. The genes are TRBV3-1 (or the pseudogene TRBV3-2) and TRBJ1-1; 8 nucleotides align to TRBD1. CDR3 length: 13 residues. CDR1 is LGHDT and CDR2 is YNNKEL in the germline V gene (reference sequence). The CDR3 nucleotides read TGTGCCAGCAGCCGAACAGGGGGTGGTGAACCTTTCTTT. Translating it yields CASSRTGGGEPFF.

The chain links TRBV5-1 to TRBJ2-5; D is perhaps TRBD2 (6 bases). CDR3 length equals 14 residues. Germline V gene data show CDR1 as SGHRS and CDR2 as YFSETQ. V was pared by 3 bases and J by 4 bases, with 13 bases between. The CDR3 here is CASSSPEGPETQYF. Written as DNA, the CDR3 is TGCGCCAGCAGCTCCCCGGAGGGTCCAGAGACCCAGTACTTC.

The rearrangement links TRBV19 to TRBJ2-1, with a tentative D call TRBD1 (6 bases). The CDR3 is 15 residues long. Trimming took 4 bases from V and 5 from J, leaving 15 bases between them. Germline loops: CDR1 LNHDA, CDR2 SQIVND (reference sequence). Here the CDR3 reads CASSKERQVHNEQFF. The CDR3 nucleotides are TGTGCCAGTAGTAAGGAGAGACAGGTTCACAATGAGCAGTTCTTC.

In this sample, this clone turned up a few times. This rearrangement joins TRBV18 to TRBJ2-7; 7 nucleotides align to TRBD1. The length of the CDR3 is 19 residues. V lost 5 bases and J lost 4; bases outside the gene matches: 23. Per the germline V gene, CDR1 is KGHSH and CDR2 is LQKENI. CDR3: CASSASSTGQDFILYEQYF. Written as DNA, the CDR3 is TGTGCCAGCTCAGCATCGTCGACAGGGCAGGATTTTATACTATACGAGCAGTACTTC.